Below, one T cell receptor beta chain is given with its context. The antigen remains unidentified. The data are from a study of shared clonotypes between healthy human individuals. Points from the study as a whole: Clonotypes which were not shared had lower generation probabilities than clonotypes that all four donors shared.

Produced via immunoSEQ multiplex PCR; TCRdb's table is partial and in-frame only. The table includes around 510,000 clones, roughly 95% detected once. Germline CDR1 reads SGHRS; CDR2 reads YFSETQ. V was pared by 7 bases and J by 3 bases, with 8 bases of the junction left unmatched. The CDR3 extends over 14 amino acids. The rearrangement links TRBV5-1 to TRBJ2-7; 9 bases are shared with TRBD2. Sequences were obtained from naive CD4+ T cells sorted from blood. Subset reported: CD45RA+ positively selected. This receptor was identified in a woman younger than 45 in good health. CDR3 amino acids: CASARGGDLYEQYF. CDR3 nucleotides: TGCGCCAGCGCGCGGGGGGGAGATCTCTACGAGCAGTACTTC.